This entry lists 3 T cell receptor beta chains sequenced from one sample in a study of blood T cell repertoires in COVID-19. Sequencing used immunoSEQ multiplex PCR; TCRdb keeps in-frame clones, though not all of them. The sample holds tens of thousands of clones; around 87% are singletons and the top ten take approximately 3%. The sequenced material came from PBMCs or T cells enriched from blood (not recorded which). The receptors stem from a woman aged 45-65 years who had recovered from COVID-19.

The chain combines TRBV18 with TRBJ1-5; no clear D. Trimming stripped 2 bases from V and 4 bases from J, with 6 bases between. The CDR3 is 13 amino acids. Germline assignment: CDR1 KGHSH and CDR2 LQKENI. CDR3 bases: TGTGCCAGCTCACCAGCCAGAAATCAGCCCCAGCATTTT. This translates into CASSPARNQPQHF.

The chain recombines TRBV7-2 with TRBJ2-7; possibly TRBD2 for D (7 bases). Germline lookup yields CDR1 SGHTA and CDR2 FQGNSA. V lost 4 bases and J lost 0, with 16 bases in between. This CDR3 comprises 16 residues. The chain's CDR3 is CASSSSGGLSSYEQYF. CDR3 nucleotides: TGTGCCAGCAGCTCATCGGGGGGCCTTAGCTCCTACGAGCAGTACTTC.

The chain couples TRBV28 to TRBJ1-2; D is perhaps TRBD1 (5 bases). Trimming took 11 bases from V and 1 from J, leaving 14 bases between them. The CDR3 has 13 residues. CDR1 is MDHEN and CDR2 is SYDVKM in the germline V gene. The CDR3 here is CAGSQGINYGYTF. CDR3 DNA: TGTGCCGGGTCCCAGGGCATTAACTATGGCTACACCTTC.